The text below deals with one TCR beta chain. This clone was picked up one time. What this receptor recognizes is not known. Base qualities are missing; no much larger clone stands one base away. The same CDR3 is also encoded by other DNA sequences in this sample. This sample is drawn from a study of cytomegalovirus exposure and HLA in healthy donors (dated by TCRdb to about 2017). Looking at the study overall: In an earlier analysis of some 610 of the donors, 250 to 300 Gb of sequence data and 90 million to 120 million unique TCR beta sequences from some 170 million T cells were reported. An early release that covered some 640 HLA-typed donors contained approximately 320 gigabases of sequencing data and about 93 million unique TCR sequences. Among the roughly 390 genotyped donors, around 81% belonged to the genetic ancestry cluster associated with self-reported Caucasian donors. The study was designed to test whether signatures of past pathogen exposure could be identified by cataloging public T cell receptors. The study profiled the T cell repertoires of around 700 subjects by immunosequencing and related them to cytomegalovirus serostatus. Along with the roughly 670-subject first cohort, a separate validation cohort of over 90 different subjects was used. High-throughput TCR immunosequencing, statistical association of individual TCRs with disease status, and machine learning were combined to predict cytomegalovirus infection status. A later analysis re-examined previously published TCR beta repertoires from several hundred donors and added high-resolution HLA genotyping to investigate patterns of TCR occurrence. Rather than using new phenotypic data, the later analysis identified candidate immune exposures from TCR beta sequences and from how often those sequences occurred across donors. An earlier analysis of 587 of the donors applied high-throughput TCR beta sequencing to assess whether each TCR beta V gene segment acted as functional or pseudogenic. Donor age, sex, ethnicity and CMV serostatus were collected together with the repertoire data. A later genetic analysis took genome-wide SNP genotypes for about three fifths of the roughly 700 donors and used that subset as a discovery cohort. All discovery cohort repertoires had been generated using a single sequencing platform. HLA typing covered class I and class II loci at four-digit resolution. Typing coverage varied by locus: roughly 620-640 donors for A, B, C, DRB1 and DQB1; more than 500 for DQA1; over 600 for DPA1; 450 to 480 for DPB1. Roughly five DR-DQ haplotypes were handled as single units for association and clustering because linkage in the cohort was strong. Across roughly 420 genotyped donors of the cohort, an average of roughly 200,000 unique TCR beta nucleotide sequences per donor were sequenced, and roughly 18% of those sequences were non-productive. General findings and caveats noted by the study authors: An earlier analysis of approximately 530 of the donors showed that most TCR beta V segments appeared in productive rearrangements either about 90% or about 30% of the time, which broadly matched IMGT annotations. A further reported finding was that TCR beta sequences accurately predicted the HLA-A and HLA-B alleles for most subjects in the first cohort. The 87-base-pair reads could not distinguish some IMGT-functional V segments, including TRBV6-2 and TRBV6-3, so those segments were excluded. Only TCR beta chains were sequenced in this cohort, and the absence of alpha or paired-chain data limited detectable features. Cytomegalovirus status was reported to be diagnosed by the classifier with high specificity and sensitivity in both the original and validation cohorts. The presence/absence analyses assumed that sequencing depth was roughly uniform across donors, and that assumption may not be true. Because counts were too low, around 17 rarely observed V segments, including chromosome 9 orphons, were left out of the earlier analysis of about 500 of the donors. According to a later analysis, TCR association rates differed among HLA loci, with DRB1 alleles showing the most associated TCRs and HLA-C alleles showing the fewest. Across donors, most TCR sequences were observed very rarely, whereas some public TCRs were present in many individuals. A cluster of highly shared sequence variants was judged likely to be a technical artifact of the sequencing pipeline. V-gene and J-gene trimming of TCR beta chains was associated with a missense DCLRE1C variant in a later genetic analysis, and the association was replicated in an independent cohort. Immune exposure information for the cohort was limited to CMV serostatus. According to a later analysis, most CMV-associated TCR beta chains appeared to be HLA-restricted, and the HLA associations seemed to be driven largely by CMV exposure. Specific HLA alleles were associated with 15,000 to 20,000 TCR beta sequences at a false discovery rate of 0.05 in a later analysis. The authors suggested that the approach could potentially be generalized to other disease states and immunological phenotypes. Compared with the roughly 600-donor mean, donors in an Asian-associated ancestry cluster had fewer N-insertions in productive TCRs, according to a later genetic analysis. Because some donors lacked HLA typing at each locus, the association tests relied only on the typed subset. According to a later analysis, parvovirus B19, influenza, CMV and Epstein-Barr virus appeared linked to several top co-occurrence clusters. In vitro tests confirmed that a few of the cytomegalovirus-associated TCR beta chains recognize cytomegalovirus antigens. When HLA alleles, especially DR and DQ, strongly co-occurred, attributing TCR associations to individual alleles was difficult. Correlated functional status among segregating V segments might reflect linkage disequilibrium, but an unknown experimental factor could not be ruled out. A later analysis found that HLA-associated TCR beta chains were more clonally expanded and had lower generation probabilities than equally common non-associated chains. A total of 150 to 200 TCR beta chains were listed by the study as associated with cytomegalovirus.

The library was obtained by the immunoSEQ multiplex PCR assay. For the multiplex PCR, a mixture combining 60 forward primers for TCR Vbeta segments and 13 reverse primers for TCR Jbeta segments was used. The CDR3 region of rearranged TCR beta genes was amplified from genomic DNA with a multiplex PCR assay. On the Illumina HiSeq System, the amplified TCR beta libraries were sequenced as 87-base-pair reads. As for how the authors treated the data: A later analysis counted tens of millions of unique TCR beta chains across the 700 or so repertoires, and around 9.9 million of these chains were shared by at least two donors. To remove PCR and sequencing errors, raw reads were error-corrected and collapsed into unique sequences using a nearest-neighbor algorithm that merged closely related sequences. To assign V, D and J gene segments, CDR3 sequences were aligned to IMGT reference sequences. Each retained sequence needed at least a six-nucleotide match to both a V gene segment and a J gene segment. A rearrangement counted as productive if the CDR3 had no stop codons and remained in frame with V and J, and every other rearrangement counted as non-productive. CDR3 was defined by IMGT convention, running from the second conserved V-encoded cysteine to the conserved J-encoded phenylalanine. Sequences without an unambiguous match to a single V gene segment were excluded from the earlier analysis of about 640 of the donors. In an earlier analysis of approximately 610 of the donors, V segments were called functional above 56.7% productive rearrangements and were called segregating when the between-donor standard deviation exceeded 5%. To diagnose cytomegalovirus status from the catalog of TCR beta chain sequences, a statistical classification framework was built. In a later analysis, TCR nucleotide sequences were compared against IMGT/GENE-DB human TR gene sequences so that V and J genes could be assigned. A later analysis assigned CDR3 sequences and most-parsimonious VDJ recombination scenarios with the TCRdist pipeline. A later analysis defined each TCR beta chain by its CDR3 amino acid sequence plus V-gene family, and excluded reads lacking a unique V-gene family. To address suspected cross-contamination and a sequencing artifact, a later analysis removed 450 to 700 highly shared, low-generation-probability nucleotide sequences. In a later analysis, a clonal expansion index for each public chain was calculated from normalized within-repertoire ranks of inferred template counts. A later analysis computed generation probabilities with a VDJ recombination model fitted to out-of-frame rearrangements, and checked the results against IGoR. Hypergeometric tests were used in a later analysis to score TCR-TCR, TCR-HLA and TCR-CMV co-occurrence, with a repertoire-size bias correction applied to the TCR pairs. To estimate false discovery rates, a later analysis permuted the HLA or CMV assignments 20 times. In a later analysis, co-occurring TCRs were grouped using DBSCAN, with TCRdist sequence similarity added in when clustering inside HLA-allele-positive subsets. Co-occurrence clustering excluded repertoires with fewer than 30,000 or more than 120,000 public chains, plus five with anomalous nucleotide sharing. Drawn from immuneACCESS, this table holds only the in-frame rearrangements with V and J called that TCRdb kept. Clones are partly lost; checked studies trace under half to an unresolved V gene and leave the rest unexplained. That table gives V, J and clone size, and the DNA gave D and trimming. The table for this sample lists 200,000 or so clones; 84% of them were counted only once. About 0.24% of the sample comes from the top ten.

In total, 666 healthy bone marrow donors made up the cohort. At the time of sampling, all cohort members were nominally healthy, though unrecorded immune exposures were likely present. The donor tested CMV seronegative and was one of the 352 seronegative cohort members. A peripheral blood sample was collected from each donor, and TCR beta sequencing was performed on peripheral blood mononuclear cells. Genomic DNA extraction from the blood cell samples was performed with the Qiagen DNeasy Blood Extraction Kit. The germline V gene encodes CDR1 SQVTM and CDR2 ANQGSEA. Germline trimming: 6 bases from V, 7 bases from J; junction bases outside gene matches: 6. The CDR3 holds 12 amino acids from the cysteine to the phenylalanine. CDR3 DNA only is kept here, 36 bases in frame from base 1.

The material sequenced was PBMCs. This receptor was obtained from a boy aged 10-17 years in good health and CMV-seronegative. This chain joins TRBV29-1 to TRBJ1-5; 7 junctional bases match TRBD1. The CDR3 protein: CSVRQGSQPQHF. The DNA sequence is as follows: TGCAGCGTAAGACAGGGCAGCCAGCCCCAGCATTTT.